These 11 T cell receptor beta chains originate from one sample sequenced in a study of T-cell memory formation after mild COVID-19. Each CDR3 protein gets one entry after TCRdb re-called the 5' RACE reads with MiXCR. The sample records about 44,000 distinct CDR3 sequences, about 6.8% being singletons. The sequenced material came from PBMCs or a T cell subset sorted from them (not recorded which). The receptor source for this set is an adult who had mild COVID-19 (a few samples of this study predate the infection). Cell type and time point are not known.

The chain recombines TRBV18 with TRBJ1-1, with D possibly TRBD1 on 5 matching bases. The CDR3 contains 14 residues. Trimming shortened V by 3 bases and J by 3 bases, and 11 bases separated the two germline ends. The germline gives CDR1 KGHSH, CDR2 LQKENI. The CDR3 region has the DNA TGTGCCAGCTCACCCAGGGAGGGACACACTGAAGCTTTCTTT. Protein product: CASSPREGHTEAFF. The entire variable domain, with the rest obtained from reference TRBV18 and TRBJ1-1, is as follows: NAGVMQNPRHLVRRRGQEARLRCSPMKGHSHVYWYRQLPEEGLKFMVYLQKENIIDESGMPKERFSAEFPKEGPSILRIQQVVRGDSAAYFCASSPREGHTEAFFGQGTRLTVV.

V usage is TRBV5-1 and J usage is TRBJ2-1, with 8 bases aligning to TRBD2. Looked up from germline, CDR1 is SGHRS and CDR2 is YFSETQ. The CDR3 totals 14 residues. The V segment lost 0 bases and the J segment 8 bases; nucleotides outside the gene matches: 4. The chain's CDR3 is CASSLARRGDEQFF. CDR3 DNA: TGCGCCAGCAGCTTGGCGAGGCGGGGGGATGAGCAGTTCTTC.

CDR3 nucleotides: TGCGCCAGCAGCTTGGTGACTTTTGGAGAGCAGTTCTTC. Protein sequence: CASSLVTFGEQFF. The genes are TRBV5-1 and TRBJ2-1; D ambiguous. The CDR3 has 13 residues. CDR1 SGHRS and CDR2 YFSETQ come from the germline V gene. V was clipped by 0 bases and J by 10 bases, with 11 bases between them.

This clonotype was recorded many times. This CDR3 reads CASSSYPGQKGTMETQYF. CDR3 DNA sequence: TGCGCCAGCAGCTCGTACCCGGGACAAAAGGGAACAATGGAGACCCAGTACTTC. This chain links TRBV5-1 with TRBJ2-5, with a possible D match to TRBD1 (6 bases). Per germline, CDR1 SGHRS and CDR2 YFSETQ. V dropped 3 bases and J dropped 5 bases, with 26 bases sitting between them. The CDR3 totals 18 residues.

The V call is TRBV10-3, the J call TRBJ1-1; D gene uncertain. Trimming took 0 bases from V and 5 from J, leaving 7 bases between them. From germline, CDR1 is ENHRY and CDR2 SYGVKD. The CDR3 loop spans 13 amino acids. Here the CDR3 DNA reads TGTGCCATCAGTGAGTCCCAGGATACTGAAGCTTTCTTT. Translation: CAISESQDTEAFF.

This clonotype has at least ten counts. The V and J genes are TRBV14 and TRBJ1-3, with D possibly being TRBD1 (5 bases). From germline, CDR1 is SGHDN and CDR2 FVKESK. This CDR3 spans 14 amino acids. Trimming stripped 5 bases from V and 0 bases from J, with 8 bases between. The CDR3 spells CASSWGSSGNTIYF. In nucleotides, the CDR3 is TGTGCCAGCAGCTGGGGGAGCTCTGGAAACACCATATATTTT.

The chain recombines TRBV5-4 with TRBJ2-3; 8 nucleotides match TRBD2. This CDR3 is 16 amino acids long. Germline V gives CDR1 SGHNT, CDR2 YYREEE (reference sequence). Trimming removed 0 bases from V and 2 bases from J; junction bases left unmatched: 5. Written as DNA, the CDR3 is TGTGCCAGCAGCTTGGGAAGCGGGGGCTTCACAGATACGCAGTATTTT. Translated: CASSLGSGGFTDTQYF.

The V and J genes are TRBV9 and TRBJ2-5, with 9 bases identical to TRBD2. CDR1 is SGDLS and CDR2 is YYNGEE in the germline V gene. The trim removed 0 bases at V and 0 bases at J, leaving 3 bases unmatched. This CDR3 contains 16 residues. The CDR3 region is CASSVASGDYQETQYF. Here the CDR3 DNA reads TGTGCCAGCAGCGTAGCTAGCGGGGATTACCAAGAGACCCAGTACTTC. Complete variable domain (other parts from reference TRBV9 and TRBJ2-5): DSGVTQTPKHLITATGQRVTLRCSPRSGDLSVYWYQQSLDQGLQFLIQYYNGEERAKGNILERFSAQQFPDLHSELNLSSLELGDSALYFCASSVASGDYQETQYFGPGTRLLVL.

This chain connects TRBV12-3 or TRBV12-4 to TRBJ1-3; 9 positions agree with TRBD1. There are 15 residues in the CDR3. J was trimmed by 4 bases and V by 1 base; bases with no gene match: 2. CDR3 residues: CASSLEGTGGNTIYF. In DNA, the CDR3 is TGTGCCAGCAGTTTAGAGGGGACAGGGGGAAACACCATATATTTT.

Written as DNA, the CDR3 is TGTGCCAGCAGCCCGGGAAAGGGGGCGGTCGAGCAGTACTTC. This translates into CASSPGKGAVEQYF. The rearrangement joins TRBV3-1 to TRBJ2-7; TRBD1 matches at 7 bases. The germline V gene has CDR1 LGHDT and CDR2 YNNKEL (reference sequence). There are 14 residues in the CDR3. The junction had 9 bases not matched to a gene; V was cut back by 4 bases and J by 6 bases.

Ten or more counts support this clonotype. V is TRBV5-1 and J is TRBJ2-3; 9 positions match TRBD1. From germline, CDR1 is SGHRS and CDR2 YFSETQ. V shed 2 bases, J shed 2 bases, and the junction held 3 bases outside the gene matches. This CDR3 has 15 residues. This chain's CDR3 is CASSFGTGHTDTQYF. The CDR3 DNA sequence: TGCGCCAGCAGCTTCGGGACAGGGCACACAGATACGCAGTATTTT. The full variable domain, with the rest looked up from reference TRBV5-1 and TRBJ2-3, is KAGVTQTPRYLIKTRGQQVTLSCSPISGHRSVSWYQQTPGQGLQFLFEYFSETQRNKGNFPGRFSGRQFSNSRSEMNVSTLELGDSALYLCASSFGTGHTDTQYFGPGTRLTVL.